The clone carrying this T cell receptor (beta chain) was picked up one time. This entry is derived from a study of blood T cell repertoires in COVID-19. Study-level information: COVID-19 samples, acute and convalescent, were from the United States, Italy and Spain. The cDNA or gDNA used as material had been derived from T cells, B-cell-depleted T cells, or PBMCs.

Original processing notes: How many nucleated cells were present was estimated from reference gene primer amplification. Profiled with immunoSEQ multiplex PCR; TCRdb holds only in-frame clones, not every one. That table furnishes V, J and clone size, whereas the DNA furnished D and trimming. The table includes 25,000 to 30,000 clones, approximately 91% detected once. V lost 0 bases, J lost 7 bases, and 10 bases lay in between. The CDR3 is made up of 13 amino acids. Germline V gives CDR1 SGHNT, CDR2 YYREEE (reference sequence). This receptor was taken from a man aged 70 or older with active COVID-19. Sequenced input: peripheral blood. The J gene is TRBJ2-5, the V gene TRBV5-4, with D perhaps TRBD2 (5 bases). The CDR3 sequence: CASSLELEGTQYF. The CDR3 nucleotides read TGTGCCAGCAGCTTGGAACTAGAGGGGACCCAGTACTTC. The whole variable domain, filled in from reference TRBV5-4 and TRBJ2-5, reads ETGVTQSPTHLIKTRGQQVTLRCSSQSGHNTVSWYQQALGQGPQFIFQYYREEENGRGNFPPRFSGLQFPNYSSELNVNALELDDSALYLCASSLELEGTQYFGPGTRLLVL.